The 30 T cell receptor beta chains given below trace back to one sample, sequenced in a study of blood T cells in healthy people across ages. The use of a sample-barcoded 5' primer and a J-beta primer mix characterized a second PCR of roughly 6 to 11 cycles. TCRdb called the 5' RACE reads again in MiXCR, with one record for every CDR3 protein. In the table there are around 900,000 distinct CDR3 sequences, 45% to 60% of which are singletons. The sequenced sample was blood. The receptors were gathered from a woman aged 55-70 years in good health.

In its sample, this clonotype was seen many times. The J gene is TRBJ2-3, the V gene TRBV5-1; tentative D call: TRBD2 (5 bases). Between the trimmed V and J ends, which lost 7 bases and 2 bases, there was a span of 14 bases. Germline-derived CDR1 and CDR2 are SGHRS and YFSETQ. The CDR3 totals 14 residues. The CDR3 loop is CASALSDHTDTQYF. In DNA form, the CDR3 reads TGCGCCAGCGCCCTTAGCGATCACACAGATACGCAGTATTTT.

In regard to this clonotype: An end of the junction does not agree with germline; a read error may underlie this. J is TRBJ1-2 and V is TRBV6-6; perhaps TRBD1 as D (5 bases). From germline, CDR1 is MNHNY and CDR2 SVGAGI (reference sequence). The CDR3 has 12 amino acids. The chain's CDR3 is CASSYRQYGHTF. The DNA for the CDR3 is TGTGCCAGCAGTTACCGACAGTATGGCCACACCTTC.

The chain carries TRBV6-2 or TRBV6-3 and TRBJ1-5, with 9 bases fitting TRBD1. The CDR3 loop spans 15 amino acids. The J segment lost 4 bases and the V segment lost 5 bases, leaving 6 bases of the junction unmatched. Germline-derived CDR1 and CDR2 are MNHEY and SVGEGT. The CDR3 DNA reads TGTGCCAGCAGTCCAATGGGACAGGGTAATCAGCCCCAGCATTTT. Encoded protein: CASSPMGQGNQPQHF.

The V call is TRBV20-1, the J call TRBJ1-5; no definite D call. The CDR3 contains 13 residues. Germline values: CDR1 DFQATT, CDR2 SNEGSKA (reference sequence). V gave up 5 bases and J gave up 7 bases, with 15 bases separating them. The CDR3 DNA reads TGCAGTGCTCCTTGGATTTCGGGACAGCCCCAGCATTTT. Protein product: CSAPWISGQPQHF.

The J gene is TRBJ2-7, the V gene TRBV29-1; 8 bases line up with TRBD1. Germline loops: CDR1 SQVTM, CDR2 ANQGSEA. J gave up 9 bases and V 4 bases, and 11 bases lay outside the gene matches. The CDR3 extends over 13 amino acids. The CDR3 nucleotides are TGCAGCGTTGGGACAGGGAGTTACAATGCGCAGTACTTC. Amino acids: CSVGTGSYNAQYF.

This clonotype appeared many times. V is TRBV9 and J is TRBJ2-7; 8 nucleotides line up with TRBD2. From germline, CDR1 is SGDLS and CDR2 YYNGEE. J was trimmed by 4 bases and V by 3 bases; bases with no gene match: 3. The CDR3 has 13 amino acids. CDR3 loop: CASSAGLAYEQYF. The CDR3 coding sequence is TGTGCCAGCAGCGCTGGACTAGCTTACGAGCAGTACTTC.

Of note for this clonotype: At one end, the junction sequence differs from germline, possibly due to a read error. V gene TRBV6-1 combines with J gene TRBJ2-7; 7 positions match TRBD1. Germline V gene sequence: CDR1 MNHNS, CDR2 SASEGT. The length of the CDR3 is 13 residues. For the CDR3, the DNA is TGTGCCAGCAGTACAGGGGCCACCTATGAGCAGTACTTC. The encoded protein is CASSTGATYEQYF.

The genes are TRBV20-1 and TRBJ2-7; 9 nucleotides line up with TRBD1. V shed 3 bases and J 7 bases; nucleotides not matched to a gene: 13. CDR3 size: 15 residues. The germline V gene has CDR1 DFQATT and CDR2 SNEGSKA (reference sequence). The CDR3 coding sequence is TGCAGTGCTAGGGTGGCGGGACAGGGCTTTAATGAGCAGTACTTC. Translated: CSARVAGQGFNEQYF.

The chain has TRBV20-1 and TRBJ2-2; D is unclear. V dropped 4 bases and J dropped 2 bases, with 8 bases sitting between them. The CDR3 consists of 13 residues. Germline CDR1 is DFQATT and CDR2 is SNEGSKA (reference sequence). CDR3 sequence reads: CSAIYPNTGELFF. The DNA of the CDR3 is TGCAGTGCTATCTATCCAAACACCGGGGAGCTGTTTTTT.

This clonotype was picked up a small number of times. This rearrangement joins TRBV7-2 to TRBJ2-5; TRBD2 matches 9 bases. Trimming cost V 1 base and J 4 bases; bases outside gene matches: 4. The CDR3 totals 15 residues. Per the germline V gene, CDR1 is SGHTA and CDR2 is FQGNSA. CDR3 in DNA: TGTGCCAGCAGCTTAGTAGCGGGAGTGCCAGAGACCCAGTACTTC. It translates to CASSLVAGVPETQYF.

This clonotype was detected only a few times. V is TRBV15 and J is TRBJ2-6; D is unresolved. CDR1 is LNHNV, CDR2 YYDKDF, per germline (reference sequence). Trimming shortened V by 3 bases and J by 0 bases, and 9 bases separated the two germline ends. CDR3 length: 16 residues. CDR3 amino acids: CATSRGTDSGANVLTF. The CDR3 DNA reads TGTGCCACCAGCAGGGGCACCGACTCTGGGGCCAACGTCCTGACTTTC.

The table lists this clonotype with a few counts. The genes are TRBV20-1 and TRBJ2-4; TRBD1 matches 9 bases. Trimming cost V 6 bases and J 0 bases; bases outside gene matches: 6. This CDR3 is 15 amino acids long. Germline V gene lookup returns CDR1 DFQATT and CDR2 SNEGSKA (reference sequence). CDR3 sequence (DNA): TGCAGTGCCCCCGACAGGGGGTTAGCCAAAAACATTCAGTACTTC. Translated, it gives CSAPDRGLAKNIQYF.

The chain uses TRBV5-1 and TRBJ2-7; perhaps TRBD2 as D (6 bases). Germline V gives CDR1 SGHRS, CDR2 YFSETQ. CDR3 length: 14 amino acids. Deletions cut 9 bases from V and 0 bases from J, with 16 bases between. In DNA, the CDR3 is TGCGCCACAAGTGGCGGGACCGGCTCCTACGAGCAGTACTTC. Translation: CATSGGTGSYEQYF.

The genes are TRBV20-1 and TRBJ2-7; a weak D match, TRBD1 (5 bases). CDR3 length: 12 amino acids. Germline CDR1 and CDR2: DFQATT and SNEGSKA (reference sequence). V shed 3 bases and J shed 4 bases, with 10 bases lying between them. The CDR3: CSASADSYEQYF. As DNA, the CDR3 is TGCAGTGCTAGCGCCGACAGTTACGAGCAGTACTTC.

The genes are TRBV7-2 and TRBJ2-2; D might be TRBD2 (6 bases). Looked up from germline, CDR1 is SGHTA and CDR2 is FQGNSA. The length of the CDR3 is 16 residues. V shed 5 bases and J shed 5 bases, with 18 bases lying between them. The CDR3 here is CASSEPTSLRTGELFF. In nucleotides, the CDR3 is TGTGCCAGCAGCGAGCCGACTAGTTTAAGAACCGGGGAGCTGTTTTTT.

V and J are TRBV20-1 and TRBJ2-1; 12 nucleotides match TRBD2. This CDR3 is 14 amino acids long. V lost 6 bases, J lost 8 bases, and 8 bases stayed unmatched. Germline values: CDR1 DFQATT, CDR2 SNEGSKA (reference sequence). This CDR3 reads CSAPSSGRGYEQFF. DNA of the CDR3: TGCAGTGCCCCTTCTAGCGGGAGGGGCTATGAGCAGTTCTTC.

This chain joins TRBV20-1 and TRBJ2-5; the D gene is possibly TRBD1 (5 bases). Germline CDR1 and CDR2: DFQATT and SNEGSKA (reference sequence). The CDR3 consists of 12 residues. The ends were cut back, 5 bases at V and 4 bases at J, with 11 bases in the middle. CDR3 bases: TGCAGTGCTGCGAAGCAGGGAGAGACCCAGTACTTC. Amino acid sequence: CSAAKQGETQYF.

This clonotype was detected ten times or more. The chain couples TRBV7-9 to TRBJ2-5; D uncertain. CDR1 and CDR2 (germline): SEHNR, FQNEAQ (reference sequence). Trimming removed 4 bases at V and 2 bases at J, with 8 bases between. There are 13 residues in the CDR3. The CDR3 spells CASSSVRQETQYF. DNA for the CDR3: TGTGCCAGCAGCTCAGTAAGACAAGAGACCCAGTACTTC.

As DNA, the CDR3 is TGTGCCAGCAGAAAGGCAGCGAAAAACATTCAGTACTTC. Amino acids: CASRKAAKNIQYF. The V call is TRBV6-5, the J call TRBJ2-4; D not resolved. Germline CDR1 and CDR2: MNHEY and SVGAGI. Trimming cost V 6 bases and J 4 bases, with 10 bases left between them. The CDR3 consists of 13 residues.

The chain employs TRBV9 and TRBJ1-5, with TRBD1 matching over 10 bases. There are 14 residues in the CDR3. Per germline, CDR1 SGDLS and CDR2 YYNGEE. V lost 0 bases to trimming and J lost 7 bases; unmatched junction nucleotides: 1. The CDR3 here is CASSVGDRGQPQHF. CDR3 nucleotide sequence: TGTGCCAGCAGCGTAGGGGACAGGGGCCAGCCCCAGCATTTT. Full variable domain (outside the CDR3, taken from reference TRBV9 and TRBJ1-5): DSGVTQTPKHLITATGQRVTLRCSPRSGDLSVYWYQQSLDQGLQFLIQYYNGEERAKGNILERFSAQQFPDLHSELNLSSLELGDSALYFCASSVGDRGQPQHFGDGTRLSIL.

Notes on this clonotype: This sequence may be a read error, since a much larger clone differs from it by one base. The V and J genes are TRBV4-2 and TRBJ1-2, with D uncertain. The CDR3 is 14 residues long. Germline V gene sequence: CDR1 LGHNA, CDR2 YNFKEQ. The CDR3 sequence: CACSQESANYGYTF. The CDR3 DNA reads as TGTGCCTGCAGCCAAGAATCGGCTAACTATGGCTACACCTTC.

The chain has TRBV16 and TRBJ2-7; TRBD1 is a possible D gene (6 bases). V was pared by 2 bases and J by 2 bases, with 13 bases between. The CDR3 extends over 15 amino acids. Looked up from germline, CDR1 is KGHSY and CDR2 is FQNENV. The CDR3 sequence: CASSQPAGVPYEQYF. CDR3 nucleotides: TGTGCCAGCAGCCAACCGGCAGGGGTACCCTACGAGCAGTACTTC.

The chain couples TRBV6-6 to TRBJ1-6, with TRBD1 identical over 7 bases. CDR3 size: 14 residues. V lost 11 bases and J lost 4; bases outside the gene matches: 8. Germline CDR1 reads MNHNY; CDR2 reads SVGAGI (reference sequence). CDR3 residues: CAGKNRGYNSPLHF. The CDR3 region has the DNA TGTGCCGGCAAAAACAGGGGTTATAATTCACCCCTCCACTTT.

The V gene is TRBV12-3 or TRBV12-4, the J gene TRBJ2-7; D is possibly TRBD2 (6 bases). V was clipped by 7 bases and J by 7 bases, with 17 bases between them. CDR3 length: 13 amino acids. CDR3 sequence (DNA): TGTGCCAGCACTTACCCAGAGCGGGCAGAGCAGTACTTC. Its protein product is CASTYPERAEQYF.

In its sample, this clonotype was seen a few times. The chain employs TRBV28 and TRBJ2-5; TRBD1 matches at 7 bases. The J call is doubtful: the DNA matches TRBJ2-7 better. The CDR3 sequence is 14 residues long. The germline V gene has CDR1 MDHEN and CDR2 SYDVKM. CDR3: CASSFEGAPYEQYF. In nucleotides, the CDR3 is TGTGCCAGCAGTTTCGAGGGGGCGCCCTACGAGCAGTACTTC.

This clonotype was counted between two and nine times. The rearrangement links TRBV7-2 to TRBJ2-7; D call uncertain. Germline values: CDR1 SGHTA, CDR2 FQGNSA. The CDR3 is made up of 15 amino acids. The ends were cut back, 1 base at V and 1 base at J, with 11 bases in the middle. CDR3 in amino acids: CASSLGPGRSYEQYF. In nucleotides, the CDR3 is TGTGCCAGCAGCTTAGGTCCTGGAAGGTCCTACGAGCAGTACTTC.

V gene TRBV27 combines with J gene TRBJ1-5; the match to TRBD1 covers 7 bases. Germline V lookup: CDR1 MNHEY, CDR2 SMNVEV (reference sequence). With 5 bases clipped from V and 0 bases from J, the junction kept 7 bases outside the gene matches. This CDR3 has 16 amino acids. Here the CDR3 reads CASSPLTGTSNQPQHF. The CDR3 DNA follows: TGTGCCAGCAGTCCCCTGACAGGGACTAGCAATCAGCCCCAGCATTTT.

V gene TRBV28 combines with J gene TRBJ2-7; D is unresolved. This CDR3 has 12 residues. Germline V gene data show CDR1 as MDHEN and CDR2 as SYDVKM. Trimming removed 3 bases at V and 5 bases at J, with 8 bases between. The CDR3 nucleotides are TGTGCCAGCAGTTTTATGTCGAACGAGCAGTACTTC. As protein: CASSFMSNEQYF.

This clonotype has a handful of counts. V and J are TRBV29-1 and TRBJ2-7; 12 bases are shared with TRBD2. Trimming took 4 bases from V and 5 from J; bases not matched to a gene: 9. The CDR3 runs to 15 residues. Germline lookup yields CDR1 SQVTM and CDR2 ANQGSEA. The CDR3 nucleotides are TGCAGCGTTGTAATCCCTAGCGGGAGGGCAAACGAGCAGTACTTC. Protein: CSVVIPSGRANEQYF.

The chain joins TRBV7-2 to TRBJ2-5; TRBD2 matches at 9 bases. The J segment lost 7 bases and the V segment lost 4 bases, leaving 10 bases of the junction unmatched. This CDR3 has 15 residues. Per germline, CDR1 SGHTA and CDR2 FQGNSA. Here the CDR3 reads CASSSPTSGLGTQYF. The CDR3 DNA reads TGTGCCAGCAGCTCGCCGACTAGCGGCCTTGGGACCCAGTACTTC.